Given below is one T cell receptor beta chain in context. What it binds is not known. Deep-level settings were used for running the assay. Sequencing was performed with immunoSEQ multiplex PCR; in TCRdb, only in-frame clones are kept and a portion is missing. The sample has 600,000 to 750,000 clones, roughly 72% seen once. Looked up from germline, CDR1 is GTSNPN and CDR2 is SVGIG (reference sequence). V dropped 4 bases and J dropped 0; count of bases not matched to a gene: 14. This CDR3 has 18 residues. The data derive from a study of shared clonotypes between healthy human individuals. About the research overall: Per-donor plates numbered three CD4 naive, three CD4 memory, two CD8 naive and one CD8 memory.

General study findings and limits: Roughly 5% of naive CD4 clonotypes were shared across several donors.

The V and J genes are TRBV30 and TRBJ1-2; 10 bases align to TRBD1. What was sequenced was memory CD4+ T cells sorted from blood. Sample subset: CD45RA-negative fraction. The clonotype originates from a woman in her twenties or thirties in good health. CDR3 bases: TGTGCCTGGAAAGACAGGGGGCCCCGCTCTCGTACTAACTATGGCTACACCTTC. Protein sequence: CAWKDRGPRSRTNYGYTF.